This TCR beta chain was sequenced during a study of OX40 agonist ivuxolimab in advanced cancers. Study at large: The study gave patients intravenous ivuxolimab at 0.01 to 10 mg/kg every 2 weeks. About 42% of patients had received prior checkpoint inhibitor therapy.

This CDR3 contains 17 residues. V shed 3 bases, J shed 3 bases, and the junction held 9 bases outside the gene matches. Looked up from germline, CDR1 is SGDLS and CDR2 is YYNGEE. Regarding this clone: The antigen remains undetermined.

Study observations and caveats: Doses of 0.1 to 3.0 mg/kg were accompanied by clonal expansion of CD4+ and CD8+ blood T cells by week 6. CD8+ T cells averaged more expanded clones than CD4+.

Repertoires were generated with immunoSEQ multiplex PCR, while TCRdb's copy carries only in-frame clones and drops some. This sample has approximately 56,000 clones, with about 81% found just once. The genes are TRBV9 and TRBJ1-4, with 9 bases matching TRBD1. The receptor was derived from an adult with an advanced solid tumor such as melanoma, head and neck, liver or kidney cancer. Sequencing was performed on CD4+ or CD8+ T cells sorted from blood, taken in a trial of the OX40 agonist ivuxolimab. The chain's CDR3 is CASSAGTGFISNEKLFF. The CDR3 DNA reads as TGTGCCAGCAGCGCCGGGACAGGGTTTATTTCTAATGAAAAACTGTTTTTT. The full variable domain, its missing parts supplied by reference TRBV9 and TRBJ1-4, is DSGVTQTPKHLITATGQRVTLRCSPRSGDLSVYWYQQSLDQGLQFLIQYYNGEERAKGNILERFSAQQFPDLHSELNLSSLELGDSALYFCASSAGTGFISNEKLFFGSGTQLSVL.